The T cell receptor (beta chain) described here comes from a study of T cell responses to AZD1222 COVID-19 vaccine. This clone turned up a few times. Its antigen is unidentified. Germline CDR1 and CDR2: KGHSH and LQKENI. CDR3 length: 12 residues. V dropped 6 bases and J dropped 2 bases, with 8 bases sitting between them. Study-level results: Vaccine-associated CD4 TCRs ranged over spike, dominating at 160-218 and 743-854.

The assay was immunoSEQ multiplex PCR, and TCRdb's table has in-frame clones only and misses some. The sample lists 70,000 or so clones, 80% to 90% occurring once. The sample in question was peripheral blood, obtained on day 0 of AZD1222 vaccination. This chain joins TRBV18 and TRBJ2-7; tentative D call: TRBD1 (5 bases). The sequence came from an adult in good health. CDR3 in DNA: TGTGCCAGCTCGAAACAGGCCTACGAGCAGTACTTC. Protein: CASSKQAYEQYF.